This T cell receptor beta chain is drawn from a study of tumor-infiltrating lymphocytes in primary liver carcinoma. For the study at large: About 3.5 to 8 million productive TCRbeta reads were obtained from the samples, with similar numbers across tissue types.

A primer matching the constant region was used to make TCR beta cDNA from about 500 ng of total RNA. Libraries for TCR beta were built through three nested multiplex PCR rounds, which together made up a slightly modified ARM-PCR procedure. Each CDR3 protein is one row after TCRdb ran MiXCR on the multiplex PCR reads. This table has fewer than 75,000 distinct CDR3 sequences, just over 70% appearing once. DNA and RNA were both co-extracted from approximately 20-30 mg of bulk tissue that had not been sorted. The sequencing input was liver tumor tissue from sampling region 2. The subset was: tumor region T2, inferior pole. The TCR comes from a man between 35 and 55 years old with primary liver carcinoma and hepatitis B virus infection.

The CDR3 DNA reads TGTGCCAGCACCGGAGACACCATATATTTT. Amino acids: CASTGDTIYF. The V and J genes are TRBV6-6 and TRBJ1-3; D is uncertain. The CDR3 has 10 residues. The germline V and J ends were trimmed by 7 bases and 8 bases, with 6 bases remaining between them. Germline loops: CDR1 MNHNY, CDR2 SVGAGI (reference sequence).